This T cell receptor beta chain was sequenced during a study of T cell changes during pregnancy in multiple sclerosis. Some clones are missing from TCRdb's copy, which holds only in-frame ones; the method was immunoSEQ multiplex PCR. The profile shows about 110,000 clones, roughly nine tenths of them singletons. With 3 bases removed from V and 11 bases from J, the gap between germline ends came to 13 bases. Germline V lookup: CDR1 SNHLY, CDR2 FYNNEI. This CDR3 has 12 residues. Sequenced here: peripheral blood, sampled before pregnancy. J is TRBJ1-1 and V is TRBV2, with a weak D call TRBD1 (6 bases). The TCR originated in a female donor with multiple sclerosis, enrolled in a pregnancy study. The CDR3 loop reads CASSDRLTGAFF. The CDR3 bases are TGTGCCAGCAGTGACCGCCTCACAGGGGCTTTCTTT.